One sample yielded the 15 T cell receptor beta chains listed below, sequenced in a study of persistence of HIV-infected CD4 T cells. Sequencing used immunoSEQ version 4 in survey mode. TCRdb's copy holds only in-frame clones and misses some; the assay was immunoSEQ multiplex PCR. The sample includes 30,000 or so clones, roughly 82% of them seen just once. Stimulation used 8 to 10 ug/mL lysate from CMV-infected fibroblasts. CD40L-negative CD69-negative CD45RO-high memory CD4+ T cells were sorted as populations depleted of antigen-responding cells. Their cognate antigens are unknown. Specimen: CD4+ T cells sorted from PBMCs after 18-hour stimulation, collected from a patient who received antiretroviral therapy. The receptors here all came from an adult man with HIV who was CMV-seropositive.

This sequence joins TRBV7-2 and TRBJ1-2; D is ambiguous. Germline loops: CDR1 SGHTA, CDR2 FQGNSA. This CDR3 region has 12 residues. V lost 4 bases and J lost 4, with 7 bases in between. CDR3 DNA sequence: TGTGCCAGCAGCTCGGGCCCCTATGGCTACACCTTC. It codes for CASSSGPYGYTF.

The V and J genes are TRBV18 and TRBJ2-4; 7 bases align to TRBD1. The V gene end was trimmed by 5 bases and the J gene end by 5 bases; junction bases not matched to a gene: 12. The length of the CDR3 is 16 residues. CDR1 KGHSH and CDR2 LQKENI come from the germline V gene. The CDR3 loop is CASSSLDRVEENIQYF. In DNA form, the CDR3 reads TGTGCCAGCTCATCCTTAGACAGGGTAGAAGAAAACATTCAGTACTTC.

The J gene is TRBJ2-7, the V gene TRBV2; TRBD1 agrees at 9 bases. The trim removed 7 bases at V and 6 bases at J, leaving 13 bases unmatched. CDR3 length equals 15 residues. CDR1 is SNHLY, CDR2 FYNNEI, per germline. CDR3 loop: CASTNPGQGMGEQYF. Written as DNA, the CDR3 is TGTGCCAGCACCAATCCGGGACAGGGTATGGGCGAGCAGTACTTC.

The J gene is TRBJ2-5, the V gene TRBV2; 11 bases are a match to TRBD2. Unmatched junction bases numbered 14, after V lost 6 bases and J lost 2 bases. The CDR3 has 18 residues. Germline CDR1 SNHLY, CDR2 FYNNEI. CDR3 sequence: CASREGFSGGGRQETQYF. CDR3 DNA sequence: TGTGCCAGCAGAGAGGGCTTTAGCGGGGGGGGTCGTCAAGAGACCCAGTACTTC.

J is TRBJ1-1 and V is TRBV4-1; 7 nucleotides line up with TRBD1. CDR3 size: 16 residues. V gave up 4 bases and J gave up 0 bases; unmatched junction bases: 8. The germline V gene has CDR1 MGHRA and CDR2 YSYEKL. Here the CDR3 reads CASSPPRGRLNTEAFF. The DNA for the CDR3 is TGCGCCAGCAGCCCCCCGAGGGGGCGATTGAACACTGAAGCTTTCTTT.

This clone was counted once. The V gene is TRBV3-1 (or the pseudogene TRBV3-2), the J gene TRBJ2-5; D gene ambiguous. Trimming cost V 3 bases and J 4 bases, with 6 bases left between them. The CDR3 has 12 amino acids. CDR1 and CDR2 from the germline V gene are LGHDT and YNNKEL (reference sequence). CDR3 protein: CASSQRPETQYF. The DNA for the CDR3 is TGTGCCAGCAGCCAGAGGCCAGAGACCCAGTACTTC.

To note about this clone: Other DNA variants within this sample encode the same CDR3. The chain carries TRBV18 and TRBJ1-2; a weak D match, TRBD1 (6 bases). Germline-derived CDR1 and CDR2 are KGHSH and LQKENI. This CDR3 is 13 amino acids long. The V end lost 6 bases, the J end lost 6 bases, and 14 bases lay between the germline ends. This chain's CDR3 is CASSPTGWDGYTF. The CDR3 DNA reads as TGTGCCAGCTCTCCAACAGGGTGGGATGGCTACACCTTC. Based on the CDR3 plus reference TRBV18 and TRBJ1-2, the full variable domain is NAGVMQNPRHLVRRRGQEARLRCSPMKGHSHVYWYRQLPEEGLKFMVYLQKENIIDESGMPKERFSAEFPKEGPSILRIQQVVRGDSAAYFCASSPTGWDGYTFGSGTRLTVV.

V gene TRBV18 combines with J gene TRBJ2-5, with D possibly TRBD1 on 5 matching bases. Germline CDR1 is KGHSH and CDR2 is LQKENI. The V end was cut by 6 bases, the J end by 5 bases, with 13 bases between. The CDR3 covers 13 residues. The CDR3 is CASSKQVGETQYF. CDR3 bases: TGTGCCAGCTCGAAACAGGTTGGGGAGACCCAGTACTTC.

The V call is TRBV7-2, the J call TRBJ1-2; D is possibly TRBD1 (5 bases). Trimming removed 2 bases at V and 7 bases at J, with 14 bases between. Germline CDR1 reads SGHTA; CDR2 reads FQGNSA. This CDR3 has 14 residues. For the CDR3, the DNA is TGTGCCAGCAGCTTAACAGGTTTGGCTAGTGGCTACACCTTC. Its translation: CASSLTGLASGYTF.

This chain joins TRBV4-1 and TRBJ2-1; D possibly corresponds to TRBD1 (6 bases). Germline V gene sequence: CDR1 MGHRA, CDR2 YSYEKL. Trimming removed 0 bases from V and 9 bases from J, with 15 bases in between. The CDR3 sequence is 15 residues long. The CDR3 coding sequence is TGCGCCAGCAGCCAAGAACGTGCGAGAGGGGGTGAGCAGTTCTTC. The encoded protein is CASSQERARGGEQFF.

V and J are TRBV28 and TRBJ1-5; D remains ambiguous. Trimming stripped 3 bases from V and 0 bases from J, with 27 bases between. The CDR3 runs to 21 residues. Per germline, CDR1 MDHEN and CDR2 SYDVKM. CDR3 protein: CASSLSTGAIEDLYSNQPQHF. CDR3 DNA sequence: TGTGCCAGCAGTTTGTCGACTGGAGCGATCGAGGATCTCTATAGCAATCAGCCCCAGCATTTT.

The chain uses TRBV7-2 and TRBJ2-2; the D call may be TRBD1 or TRBD2 (5 bases each). CDR3 length: 16 residues. Germline CDR1 reads SGHTA; CDR2 reads FQGNSA. V lost 7 bases and J 1 base, leaving 16 bases between the germline ends. The CDR3 loop is CASIETGTVNTGELFF. The CDR3 region has the DNA TGTGCCAGCATCGAAACCGGGACGGTGAACACCGGGGAGCTGTTTTTT.

The rearrangement links TRBV7-2 to TRBJ2-7; D could derive from TRBD1 or TRBD2 (5 bases each). Trimming took off 6 bases at V and 2 bases at J, with 14 bases between the two ends. This CDR3 spans 14 amino acids. CDR1 and CDR2 (germline): SGHTA, FQGNSA. The CDR3 DNA follows: TGTGCCAGCAGTTCGCCGGGACCGACCTACGAGCAGTACTTC. Translated, it gives CASSSPGPTYEQYF.

This chain uses TRBV12-3 or TRBV12-4 with TRBJ1-1; no definite D call. V gave up 7 bases and J gave up 0 bases, with 9 bases separating them. The CDR3 is made up of 13 amino acids. This CDR3 reads CASTRTMNTEAFF. CDR3 coding DNA: TGTGCCAGCACCCGGACCATGAACACTGAAGCTTTCTTT.

The rearrangement joins TRBV7-2 to TRBJ2-5, with D tentatively TRBD1 or TRBD2 (5 bases each). The CDR3 contains 14 residues. CDR1 and CDR2 from the germline V gene are SGHTA and FQGNSA. V dropped 3 bases and J dropped 2 bases, with 10 bases sitting between them. The CDR3 DNA is TGTGCCAGCAGCTTGGATTGGGGGCAAGAGACCCAGTACTTC. Translating it yields CASSLDWGQETQYF.